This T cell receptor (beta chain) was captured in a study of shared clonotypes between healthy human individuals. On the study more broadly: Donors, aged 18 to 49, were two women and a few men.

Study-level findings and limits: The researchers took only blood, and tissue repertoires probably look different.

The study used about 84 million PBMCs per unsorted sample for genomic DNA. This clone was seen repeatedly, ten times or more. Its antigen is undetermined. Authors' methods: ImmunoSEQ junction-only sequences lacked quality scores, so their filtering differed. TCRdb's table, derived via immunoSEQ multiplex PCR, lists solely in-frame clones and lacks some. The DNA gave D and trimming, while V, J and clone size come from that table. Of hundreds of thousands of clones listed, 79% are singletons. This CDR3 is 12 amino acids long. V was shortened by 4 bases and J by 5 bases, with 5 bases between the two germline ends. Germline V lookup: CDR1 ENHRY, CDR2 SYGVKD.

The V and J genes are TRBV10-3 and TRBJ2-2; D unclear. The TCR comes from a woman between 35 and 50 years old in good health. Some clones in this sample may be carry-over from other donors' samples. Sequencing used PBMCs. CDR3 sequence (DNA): TGTGCCATCAGTGGACAAACCGGGGAGCTGTTTTTT. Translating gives CAISGQTGELFF.